This TCR beta chain was captured by sequencing in a study of vaccination and CD4 T cells after COVID-19. About the study: Post-vaccine specimens were obtained a median 72 days after dose two (range 14 to 241). In culture, cells were exposed to overlapping spike peptides from SARS-CoV-2, HCoV-NL63, HCoV-OC43 and HCoV-229E. Notes on the study in general: Convalescent patients had a median about 86% of post-vaccine SARS-CoV-2-reactive clones that were detected only after vaccination, not before it.

As for treatment: roughly 10-day PBMC culture with coronavirus spike peptide pools or control peptides (ViraFEST assay). Gathering of the CD4+ T cells, from the unexposed donor, took place before the COVID-19 pandemic (2011-2018). Half the medium was exchanged for fresh IL-2 medium on days 3 and 7. Scientists ran DNA taken from cultured CD4+ T cells through the Oncomine TCR Beta short-read assay for sequencing. DNA came from CD4+ T cells after culture. TCRdb ran MiXCR on the PCR reads and lists one entry per CDR3 protein. The top ten clones hold 13% to 15% of a sample with approximately 10,000 distinct CDR3 sequences, about 39% of them seen once. As for this clonotype: What it binds is unknown.

Germline assignment: CDR1 LNHDA and CDR2 SQIVND (reference sequence). V gave up 3 bases and J gave up 5 bases, with 13 bases separating them. This CDR3 spans 14 amino acids. The TCR originated in a human donor in good health. This chain connects TRBV19 to TRBJ2-5, with D perhaps matching TRBD1 (6 bases). Sequencing input: CD4+ T cells from blood, cultured in vitro. DNA for the CDR3: TGTGCCAGTAGTATGGACAGTTCTTGGGAGACCCAGTACTTC. The encoded protein is CASSMDSSWETQYF. Variable domain in full (rest from reference TRBV19 and TRBJ2-5): DGGITQSPKYLFRKEGQNVTLSCEQNLNHDAMYWYRQDPGQGLRLIYYSQIVNDFQKGDIAEGYSVSREKKESFPLTVTSAQKNPTAFYLCASSMDSSWETQYFGPGTRLLVL.